This T cell receptor beta chain comes out of a study of identical twins. TCRdb called the 5' RACE reads again in MiXCR, with one record for every CDR3 protein. The table lists some 1,700,000 distinct CDR3 sequences, roughly a third of them singletons, with about 0.27% in the top ten. Per germline, CDR1 MGHRA and CDR2 YSYEKL. Deletions cut 0 bases from V and 1 base from J, with 22 bases between. This CDR3 is built from 20 residues. In this sample, this clonotype turned up a few times. The chain carries TRBV4-1 and TRBJ2-1; a possible D gene is TRBD2 (7 bases). The receptor's source is a newborn girl in good health. Sample: cord blood. CDR3 DNA: TGCGCCAGCAGCCAAGATATTAGCCGGGGGCGGGGGCCTTCCTACAATGAGCAGTTCTTC. Encoded protein: CASSQDISRGRGPSYNEQFF.